These 24 T cell receptor beta chains came from one sample sequenced in a study of shared clonotypes between healthy human individuals (TCRdb year 2020). CD8 naive samples were obtained by positive selection for CCR7 among CD45RO-negative cells, yielding a CD45RA+CCR7+ population from which TemRA cells were excluded. The library came from the immunoSEQ multiplex PCR assay. The clones in this table, taken by TCRdb from immuneACCESS, are in-frame only. Not every clone is retained; where verified, under half of the shortfall comes from an unresolved V gene, and the cause of the rest is unknown. This sample is represented by about 2.1 million clones; 90% to 95% of them were singletons. The ten largest clones take up more than 1.5% of the sample. The sample consisted of naive CD8+ T cells from PBMCs. The intended sense of this specimen's cell subset or site label: CD45RA+CCR7+. These receptor sequences come from a man aged 18 to 35 in good health. Some clones in this sample may be carry-over from other donors' samples.

This chain joins TRBV7-9 and TRBJ1-2; weak D call: TRBD1 (5 bases). Trimming took off 2 bases at V and 1 base at J, with 8 bases between the two ends. The germline CDR1 and CDR2 sequences are SEHNR and FQNEAQ (reference sequence). The CDR3 is made up of 14 amino acids. The CDR3 region has the DNA TGTGCCAGCAGCTTACAGGGTAATAACTATGGCTACACCTTC. Amino acid sequence: CASSLQGNNYGYTF.

The rearrangement links TRBV10-3 to TRBJ2-3; either TRBD1 or TRBD2 may supply D (5 bases each). The germline CDR1 and CDR2 sequences are ENHRY and SYGVKD. The CDR3 is 14 residues long. V was cut by 0 bases and J by 8 bases, with 12 bases left in between. CDR3 loop: CAISESGGAGTQYF. The CDR3 region has the DNA TGTGCCATCAGTGAGTCGGGTGGGGCGGGTACGCAGTATTTT.

The chain combines TRBV6-5 with TRBJ1-2, with TRBD1 matching 12 bases. Unmatched junction bases numbered 6, after V lost 2 bases and J lost 8 bases. This CDR3 has 15 residues. Germline lookup yields CDR1 MNHEY and CDR2 SVGAGI. The CDR3 nucleotides read TGTGCCAGCAGTTACCTCGGGACAGGGGGCGGCGGCTACACCTTC. Protein sequence: CASSYLGTGGGGYTF.

The CDR3 bases are TGTGCCAGCAGACAGAGGGTAATCTCTGGAAACACCATATATTTT. Encoded protein: CASRQRVISGNTIYF. The chain links TRBV6-6 to TRBJ1-3; no clear D gene. Trimming took 6 bases from V and 0 from J, leaving 12 bases between them. From germline, CDR1 is MNHNY and CDR2 SVGAGI (reference sequence). The CDR3 consists of 15 residues.

The V call is TRBV30, the J call TRBJ2-1; 13 positions match TRBD2. Germline V gene lookup returns CDR1 GTSNPN and CDR2 SVGIG (reference sequence). The CDR3 length is 14 residues. Trimming took 1 base from V and 6 from J; bases not matched to a gene: 0. This chain's CDR3 is CAWSGLAGGNEQFF. In nucleotides, the CDR3 is TGTGCCTGGAGTGGACTAGCGGGAGGCAATGAGCAGTTCTTC.

The rearrangement uses TRBV27 and TRBJ2-1; D gene ambiguous. Trimming pared 8 bases from V and 0 bases from J, leaving 14 bases between. The CDR3 spans 15 residues. CDR1 is MNHEY and CDR2 is SMNVEV in the germline V gene (reference sequence). The CDR3 here is CASRPRLSSYNEQFF. CDR3 sequence (DNA): TGTGCCAGCCGACCCCGGCTTTCCTCCTACAATGAGCAGTTCTTC.

This chain links TRBV5-5 with TRBJ2-7; TRBD2 might be the D (5 bases). Per germline, CDR1 SGHKS and CDR2 YYEKEE (reference sequence). V lost 4 bases to trimming and J lost 5 bases, with 19 bases between them. CDR3 size: 15 residues. The CDR3 region has the DNA TGTGCCAGCAGCCGCTTAGGCAGGCCCGGGGACGAGCAGTACTTC. Encoded protein: CASSRLGRPGDEQYF.

The rearrangement links TRBV5-1 to TRBJ2-5, with TRBD2 matching over 9 bases. The CDR3 length is 16 residues. V dropped 0 bases and J dropped 4; count of bases not matched to a gene: 7. Germline assignment: CDR1 SGHRS and CDR2 YFSETQ. CDR3: CASSLDVAGVSETQYF. The CDR3 coding sequence is TGCGCCAGCAGCTTGGACGTAGCGGGAGTCTCAGAGACCCAGTACTTC.

Comment on this clone: Distinct nucleotide sequences in the sample also encode this CDR3. The CDR3, as DNA: TGTGCCAGCAGCGCCGGGACAGATTCCTACGAGCAGTACTTC. Its protein is CASSAGTDSYEQYF. The chain combines TRBV9 with TRBJ2-7; TRBD1 agrees at 7 bases. CDR3 length: 14 residues. Germline V lookup: CDR1 SGDLS, CDR2 YYNGEE. The V gene end was trimmed by 3 bases and the J gene end by 1 base; junction bases not matched to a gene: 4. The variable domain in full, with the rest retrieved from reference TRBV9 and TRBJ2-7, is DSGVTQTPKHLITATGQRVTLRCSPRSGDLSVYWYQQSLDQGLQFLIQYYNGEERAKGNILERFSAQQFPDLHSELNLSSLELGDSALYFCASSAGTDSYEQYFGPGTRLTVT.

The chain combines TRBV6-6 with TRBJ2-3, with a possible D match to TRBD2 (5 bases). V lost 6 bases and J lost 3, with 16 bases in between. The CDR3 contains 15 residues. Germline assignment: CDR1 MNHNY and CDR2 SVGAGI (reference sequence). CDR3 sequence: CASRLVWGRTDTQYF. The CDR3 nucleotides are TGTGCCAGCAGACTAGTCTGGGGTCGGACAGATACGCAGTATTTT.

The V and J genes are TRBV28 and TRBJ2-1; 8 bases map to TRBD2. This CDR3 has 16 residues. V trimming: 2 bases; J trimming: 0 bases; junction bases outside the gene matches: 3. The germline V gene has CDR1 MDHEN and CDR2 SYDVKM. CDR3 sequence: CASSLIAGSSYNEQFF. The CDR3 nucleotides read TGTGCCAGCAGTTTAATAGCGGGGAGCTCCTACAATGAGCAGTTCTTC. The full variable domain, in which reference TRBV28 and TRBJ2-1 provide the parts outside the CDR3, is DVKVTQSSRYLVKRTGEKVFLECVQDMDHENMFWYRQDPGLGLRLIYFSYDVKMKEKGDIPEGYSVSREKKERFSLILESASTNQTSMYLCASSLIAGSSYNEQFFGPGTRLTVL.

This clone was detected once. V gene TRBV7-9 combines with J gene TRBJ2-3; 7 bases align to TRBD2. After removal of 6 bases from V and 0 bases from J, the junction contained 6 bases not matched to a gene. Germline-derived CDR1 and CDR2 are SEHNR and FQNEAQ (reference sequence). This CDR3 has 15 residues. The CDR3 region is CASSLSGRSTDTQYF. The CDR3 region has the DNA TGTGCCAGCAGTCTTAGCGGGCGAAGCACAGATACGCAGTATTTT.

The rearrangement uses TRBV5-1 and TRBJ2-7; D is undetermined. Germline CDR1 is SGHRS and CDR2 is YFSETQ. Trimming took 1 base from V and 6 from J, leaving 8 bases between them. The CDR3 sequence is 12 residues long. The CDR3 is CASSLLGFEQYF. The CDR3 DNA reads TGCGCCAGCAGCTTGCTAGGGTTCGAGCAGTACTTC.

In this sample, this clone turned up once. The V gene is TRBV6-5, the J gene TRBJ2-1, with D maybe TRBD1 (6 bases). Between the trimmed V and J ends, which lost 0 bases and 6 bases, there was a span of 9 bases. There are 14 residues in the CDR3. Looked up from germline, CDR1 is MNHEY and CDR2 is SVGAGI. CDR3 nucleotide sequence: TGTGCCAGCAGTTACTCGGGGACACCCAATGAGCAGTTCTTC. Encoded protein: CASSYSGTPNEQFF.

The J gene is TRBJ1-1, the V gene TRBV27; unclear D gene. Trimming left V 6 bases short and J 11 bases short, with 16 bases between. Germline CDR1 reads MNHEY; CDR2 reads SMNVEV (reference sequence). There are 12 residues in the CDR3. CDR3 bases: TGTGCCAGCAGGCACATTCGGTGGGGTGCTTTCTTT. It codes for CASRHIRWGAFF.

The chain employs TRBV5-1 and TRBJ2-5; D is unclear. Looked up from germline, CDR1 is SGHRS and CDR2 is YFSETQ. This CDR3 contains 12 residues. Trimming took off 0 bases at V and 3 bases at J, with 3 bases between the two ends. CDR3 in DNA: TGCGCCAGCAGCTTGGTGGAAGAGACCCAGTACTTC. Its protein is CASSLVEETQYF. Together with reference TRBV5-1 and TRBJ2-5, the CDR3 gives the full variable domain: KAGVTQTPRYLIKTRGQQVTLSCSPISGHRSVSWYQQTPGQGLQFLFEYFSETQRNKGNFPGRFSGRQFSNSRSEMNVSTLELGDSALYLCASSLVEETQYFGPGTRLLVL.

The genes are TRBV7-2 and TRBJ2-7, with a possible D match to TRBD2 (6 bases). The V and J ends lost 2 bases and 0 bases respectively, with 11 bases between them. Germline V CDR1 and CDR2: SGHTA, FQGNSA. The CDR3 runs 15 residues. This chain's CDR3 is CASSLWGGHSYEQYF. DNA for the CDR3: TGTGCCAGCAGCTTATGGGGAGGACACTCCTACGAGCAGTACTTC.

As concerns this clone: In the same sample, other DNA sequences code for this CDR3. This rearrangement joins TRBV19 to TRBJ1-5; D is uncertain. V was cut by 3 bases and J by 0 bases, with 9 bases left in between. Germline V gene sequence: CDR1 LNHDA, CDR2 SQIVND (reference sequence). The CDR3 runs to 15 residues. CDR3 sequence reads: CASSILGNSNQPQHF. The CDR3 DNA sequence: TGTGCCAGTAGTATTCTGGGAAATAGCAATCAGCCCCAGCATTTT.

The genes are TRBV7-9 and TRBJ2-5; D is possibly TRBD1 (6 bases). The germline V gene has CDR1 SEHNR and CDR2 FQNEAQ (reference sequence). V was pared by 4 bases and J by 1 base, with 10 bases between. The length of the CDR3 is 14 residues. CDR3: CASSSGQLQETQYF. CDR3 bases: TGTGCCAGCAGCTCCGGACAGCTCCAAGAGACCCAGTACTTC.

This chain joins TRBV28 and TRBJ2-1; D is perhaps TRBD1 or TRBD2 (5 bases each). The CDR3 length is 13 residues. V was trimmed by 6 bases and J by 5 bases, leaving 11 bases between them. CDR1 is MDHEN, CDR2 SYDVKM, per germline. CDR3 DNA sequence: TGTGCCAGCAGAAGGGACGGGGACAATGAGCAGTTCTTC. As protein: CASRRDGDNEQFF.

Note on this clone: Other DNA sequences of this sample code for an identical CDR3. The chain recombines TRBV9 with TRBJ1-2, with 10 bases lining up with TRBD1. The V and J ends lost 4 bases and 2 bases, in that order; junction bases with no gene match: 5. Germline V gene sequence: CDR1 SGDLS, CDR2 YYNGEE. The CDR3 consists of 15 residues. CDR3 sequence reads: CASSTRQGANYGYTF. CDR3 bases: TGTGCCAGCAGCACCCGACAGGGGGCAAACTATGGCTACACCTTC.

The genes are TRBV5-1 and TRBJ2-3; perhaps D is TRBD1 or TRBD2 (6 bases each). Trimming took off 4 bases at V and 6 bases at J, with 15 bases between the two ends. This CDR3 region has 14 residues. Germline V lookup: CDR1 SGHRS, CDR2 YFSETQ. Written as DNA, the CDR3 is TGCGCCAGCAGCCCGATAGGGGGGCGCGATACGCAGTATTTT. Encoded protein: CASSPIGGRDTQYF.

The chain is built from TRBV7-9 and TRBJ2-5; 9 bases agree with TRBD1. The ends lost 0 bases at V and 0 bases at J; junction bases unmatched: 5. Germline loops: CDR1 SEHNR, CDR2 FQNEAQ (reference sequence). This CDR3 spans 17 amino acids. The CDR3, as DNA: TGTGCCAGCAGCTTAGCCAGACGGACAGGGGACCAAGAGACCCAGTACTTC. Translated, it gives CASSLARRTGDQETQYF.

This rearrangement joins TRBV28 to TRBJ1-2; no reliable D call. Between the trimmed V and J ends, which lost 2 bases and 4 bases, there was a span of 8 bases. The germline V gene encodes CDR1 MDHEN and CDR2 SYDVKM. This CDR3 region has 13 residues. CDR3 protein: CASSLATFYGYTF. In DNA, the CDR3 is TGTGCCAGCAGTTTAGCGACATTCTATGGCTACACCTTC.